Following are 8 T cell receptor beta chains from one sample sequenced in a study of blood T cell repertoires in COVID-19. Clones were read by immunoSEQ multiplex PCR, and TCRdb kept only the in-frame ones, dropping some. Counted here are about 25,000 clones, 81% occurring once; the ten biggest clones make up approximately 7%. Sequenced: peripheral blood. These receptor sequences come from a man between 65 and 85 years old with acute or convalescent COVID-19.

The V call is TRBV9, the J call TRBJ2-6; D not resolved. V lost 3 bases and J 0 bases, leaving 7 bases between the germline ends. This CDR3 region has 15 residues. CDR1 is SGDLS, CDR2 YYNGEE, per germline. CDR3 bases: TGTGCCAGCAGCGGAGGATTCTCTGGGGCCAACGTCCTGACTTTC. As protein: CASSGGFSGANVLTF.

This clone was found once. V and J are TRBV4-1 and TRBJ1-5, with D possibly TRBD1 on 6 matching bases. The CDR3 is made up of 16 amino acids. Germline values: CDR1 MGHRA, CDR2 YSYEKL. V shed 0 bases and J shed 0 bases, with 9 bases lying between them. The CDR3 reads CASSQEGTNSNQPQHF. CDR3 DNA sequence: TGCGCCAGCAGCCAAGAGGGGACAAATAGCAATCAGCCCCAGCATTTT.

This sequence joins TRBV27 and TRBJ2-5, with 8 bases aligning to TRBD2. The germline V gene has CDR1 MNHEY and CDR2 SMNVEV (reference sequence). The CDR3 has 15 residues. V was pared by 6 bases and J by 1 base, with 7 bases of the junction left unmatched. The CDR3 nucleotides read TGTGCCAGCAGAACCCCAGCGGGAGCCCAAGAGACCCAGTACTTC. This sequence encodes CASRTPAGAQETQYF.

The chain has TRBV27 and TRBJ2-7, with 7 bases identical to TRBD1. CDR1 is MNHEY, CDR2 SMNVEV, per germline (reference sequence). The CDR3 contains 14 residues. J was trimmed by 2 bases and V by 5 bases; bases with no gene match: 6. CDR3 region: CASSLNRGPYEQYF. DNA of the CDR3: TGTGCCAGCAGTCTGAACAGGGGCCCCTACGAGCAGTACTTC.

The V gene is TRBV12-3 or TRBV12-4, the J gene TRBJ2-1; D not certain. V lost 8 bases and J 15 bases, leaving 20 bases between the germline ends. The CDR3 spans 12 residues. The CDR3 DNA reads as TGTGCCAGCGGGCCGAATAGTGTTATTGTGTTCTTC. Residues: CASGPNSVIVFF.

V gene TRBV15 combines with J gene TRBJ1-1, with D perhaps matching TRBD1 (6 bases). Germline loops: CDR1 LNHNV, CDR2 YYDKDF (reference sequence). Trimming took off 4 bases at V and 1 base at J, with 16 bases between the two ends. CDR3 length equals 16 residues. The CDR3: CATSKPEGGANTEAFF. The CDR3 DNA reads TGTGCCACCAGCAAACCGGAAGGGGGGGCGAACACTGAAGCTTTCTTT.

By sample fraction, this clone is medium-sized. J is TRBJ1-2 and V is TRBV14; D not certain. The CDR3 consists of 13 residues. CDR1 and CDR2 from the germline V gene are SGHDN and FVKESK. Trimming left V 2 bases short and J 4 bases short, with 8 bases between. The CDR3 coding sequence is TGTGCCAGCAGCCAAATCAGACTCTATGGCTACACCTTC. Protein: CASSQIRLYGYTF.

This clone came up a few times. CDR3 coding DNA: TGTGCCAGCAGTTCCCCGGGACTAGCGCTTGAGCAGTTCTTC. It is translated as CASSSPGLALEQFF. This rearrangement joins TRBV6-5 to TRBJ2-1, with 10 bases aligning to TRBD2. CDR1 and CDR2 from the germline V gene are MNHEY and SVGAGI. This CDR3 region has 14 residues. V gave up 4 bases and J gave up 9 bases; unmatched junction bases: 6.